The clone carrying this T cell receptor beta chain was counted many times. Its antigen is currently unknown. This entry is derived from a study of T cells in Graves' hyperthyroidism and ophthalmopathy. Across the study: At initial diagnosis, before any treatment had begun, peripheral blood was obtained.

Germline trimming cut 1 base from V and 2 bases from J; bases unmatched to any gene: 5. Germline lookup yields CDR1 LNHDA and CDR2 SQIVND (reference sequence). This CDR3 comprises 15 residues. RNA transcripts served as the template for amplifying TCR beta CDR3 regions. RT-PCR in the first round (using the HTBI primer set) targeted the TCR CDR3. TCRdb reprocessed the multiplex PCR reads with MiXCR, giving one entry per CDR3 protein. This sample has 150,000 or so distinct CDR3 sequences, with about a tenth found just once. Disease duration under 2 months; hyperthyroidism patients were aged 18 to 65. Preceding any ophthalmopathy symptoms, the blood sample dates from first hyperthyroidism diagnosis. Notes on the study in general: Most thyroid clonotypes that were expanded above 0.001 also turned up in blood.

The sample comprised blood. The rearrangement links TRBV19 to TRBJ2-7; TRBD2 aligns across 7 bases. This receptor was obtained from a woman aged 18-29 years with Graves' hyperthyroidism that later progressed to Graves' ophthalmopathy. The CDR3 bases are TGTGCCAGTAGTATAGTTGACGGGGGGACCTACGAGCAGTACTTC. Translated: CASSIVDGGTYEQYF.